The clone carrying this T cell receptor (beta chain) has more than one count but fewer than ten. This CDR3 has 13 residues. V was trimmed by 10 bases and J by 2 bases, leaving 15 bases between them. The TCRbeta library was prepared with unique molecular identifiers. MiXCR was run by TCRdb on the PCR reads, yielding one entry per CDR3 protein. The table lists 360,000 or so distinct CDR3 sequences, 20% of them singletons. This sample is part of a study of T-cell reconstitution after alpha-beta-depleted transplantation in children. The chain couples TRBV12-3 or TRBV12-4 to TRBJ2-7; no clear D gene. The specimen comprised PBMCs from the stem cell graft donor, sampled from the stem cell graft. The sequence derives from a human donor who donated a stem cell graft to a child with acute myeloid leukemia. The CDR3 here is CATTPPGTYEQYF. CDR3 nucleotide sequence: TGTGCCACCACACCCCCTGGGACCTACGAGCAGTACTTC.